This TCR beta chain originates from a study of blood T cell repertoires in COVID-19. Whole-study context: The samples span acute and convalescent COVID-19 from the United States, Italy and Spain. T cells, B-cell-depleted T cells, or PBMCs supplied cDNA or gDNA.

Germline-derived CDR1 and CDR2 are KGHSH and LQKENI. The CDR3 has 14 amino acids. The V end was cut by 4 bases, the J end by 6 bases, with 13 bases between. Authors' analysis steps: Reference gene primers were amplified, and this amplification served to estimate nucleated cell counts. The table came from immunoSEQ multiplex PCR; TCRdb's copy has only in-frame clones and leaves some out. The V and J calls and clone size were taken over from that table, and D and trimming were inferred from the DNA. Among 95,000 to 150,000 clones, about 80% were seen once, and the ten largest hold 3.8%. Source material: peripheral blood. The genes are TRBV18 and TRBJ1-3, with D maybe TRBD1 (5 bases). The sequence came from a woman in her fifties or sixties with acute or convalescent COVID-19. CDR3 DNA sequence: TGTGCCAGCTCACTCGACAGTGCAACAAACACCATATATTTT. Residues: CASSLDSATNTIYF.